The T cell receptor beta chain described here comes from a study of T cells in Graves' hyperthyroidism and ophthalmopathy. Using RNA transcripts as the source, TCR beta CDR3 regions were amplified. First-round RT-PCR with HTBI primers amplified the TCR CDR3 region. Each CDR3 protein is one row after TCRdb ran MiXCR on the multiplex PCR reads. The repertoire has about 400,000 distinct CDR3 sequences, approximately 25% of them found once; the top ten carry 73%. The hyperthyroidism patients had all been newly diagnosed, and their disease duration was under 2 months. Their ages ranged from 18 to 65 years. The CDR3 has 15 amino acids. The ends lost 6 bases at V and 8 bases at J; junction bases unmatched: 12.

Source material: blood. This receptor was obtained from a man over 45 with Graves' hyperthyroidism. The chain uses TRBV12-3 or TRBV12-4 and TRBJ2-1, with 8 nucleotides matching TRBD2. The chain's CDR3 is CASSLLSGSIHEQFF. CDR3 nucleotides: TGTGCCAGCAGCCTCTTGAGCGGGAGTATACATGAGCAGTTCTTC.